This TCR beta chain was recovered during a study of T cell responses to AZD1222 COVID-19 vaccine. About the research overall: Doses given second, at about 4 or about 12 weeks, were pooled.

Remarks on this clone: Its antigen remains unknown.

J was trimmed by 4 bases and V by 3 bases; bases with no gene match: 5. The germline V gene has CDR1 SGHTA and CDR2 FQGNSA. The CDR3 runs to 14 residues. Assay used: immunoSEQ multiplex PCR; TCRdb lists only in-frame clones, some missing. The table records about 160,000 clones, about 91% of them present only once. Study results and caveats: Spike-specific TCR breadth and depth were elevated following two AZD1222 doses.

This chain links TRBV7-2 with TRBJ1-1; TRBD1 agrees at 7 bases. This clonotype originated in an adult in good health. Sample: peripheral blood, taken on day 0 of AZD1222 vaccination. DNA of the CDR3: TGTGCCAGCAGCTTCACCCCAGGGGGCACTGAAGCTTTCTTT. It encodes CASSFTPGGTEAFF.